This TCR beta chain came from a study of blood T cells in healthy people across ages. A J-beta primer mix and a sample-barcoded 5' primer were used in a second PCR of roughly 6 to 11 cycles. Each CDR3 protein is one row after TCRdb ran MiXCR on the 5' RACE reads. The sample carries about 780,000 distinct CDR3 sequences, less than 80% recorded once. Germline V gene data show CDR1 as DFQATT and CDR2 as SNEGSKA (reference sequence). This CDR3 is 15 amino acids long. Trimming took 0 bases from V and 2 from J, leaving 11 bases between them. Sequencing used blood. This receptor was obtained from a young man in good health. This chain uses TRBV20-1 with TRBJ2-1, with TRBD2 as a possible D gene (6 bases). CDR3 DNA sequence: TGCAGTGCTAGAGAACGCGGGGCGACCTACAATGAGCAGTTCTTC. This codes for CSARERGATYNEQFF.